The sequence of this T cell receptor beta chain was determined in a study of early T cells in non-severe SARS-CoV-2 infection (dated by TCRdb to about 2021). Notes on the research overall: Bulk RNA from unsorted whole blood was used for TCR sequencing, so alpha and beta chains could not be paired. Results and caveats for the whole study, not just this receptor: VDJdb matching was skewed toward anti-spike CD8 responses and likely underestimated virus-specific expansions, missing private and CD4 specificities.

Inclusive of the bounding cysteine and phenylalanine, the CDR3 is 13 residues long. This entry keeps only the CDR3 DNA: 39 bases, framed from base 1. The CDR1 and CDR2 encoded by the germline V gene are LGHNA and YNFKEQ. The study was a case-control design nested within a healthcare worker cohort in London, UK, with weekly nasopharyngeal swab PCR tests and blood sampling. Healthcare workers were recruited between 23 and 31 March 2020, during the week of the UK lockdown, and were followed weekly for up to about 15 weeks. The method behind the library was 5' RACE. The sample was run on a NextSeq 500. In the TCR library protocol, unique molecular identifiers were attached to individual cDNA molecules to correct for PCR bias and sequencing error. Sequencing covered both TCR alpha and beta chains, and within each sample the abundances of alpha and beta sequences were tightly co-correlated. The study's own analysis went as follows. Decombinator V4 was used to annotate the V gene, J gene and CDR3 of the TCR sequences. TCRs were defined as expanded if a significant change between any two time points was detected under a Poisson model with p below 0.0001. Abundances of TCRs were expressed as counts per million after normalisation to the total number of TCRs sequenced in each sample. TRAV1-2 paired with TRAJ12, TRAJ20 or TRAJ33 defined MAIT TCRs, while TRAV10 paired with TRAJ18 defined iNKT TCRs. VDJdb, accessed on 1 November 2021, was searched for TCRs annotated for CMV, EBV and SARS-CoV-2, and TCRs annotated for more than one antigen were excluded. In-frame beta chains were kept once TCRdb had trimmed the public reads at Q25 with fastp and called clones with MiXCR. Every CDR3 protein is listed once, alongside the most common genes and DNA of its rows. None of the V and J calls come from the authors' own analysis; TCRdb made them. This sample holds roughly 35,000 distinct CDR3 sequences; 5.8% were observed only once. The leading ten clones occupy roughly 26% of the sample.

On this clonotype itself: The specificity of this receptor is unknown. This sequence may be a read error, since a much larger clone differs from it by one base.

The receptor chain draws on TRBV4-2 and TRBJ2-1; a stretch of 7 junction bases matches TRBD2. The specimen sequenced was whole blood. This clonotype was obtained from an adult who was a healthcare worker with PCR-confirmed SARS-CoV-2 infection or an uninfected control (not recorded which). The DNA sequence reads TGTGTCAGCAGCGGAAGGGCGGGAGACGAGCAGTTCTTC. It translates to CVSSGRAGDEQFF.